This TCR beta chain was sequenced during a study of blood T cell repertoires in COVID-19 (dated by TCRdb to the early 2020s). Background for the entire study: Samples covering the acute and convalescent phases of COVID-19 were provided by collaborators in the United States, Italy and Spain. The prospective study material was composed of cDNA or gDNA derived from T cells, B-cell-depleted T cells, or PBMCs. The dataset comprised deeply sampled blood TCRbeta repertoires from subjects exposed to, actively infected with, or recovered from COVID-19. The repertoires were released in a freely available public database intended as a resource for research on the immune response to SARS-CoV-2. Samples were obtained from the ongoing ImmuneRACE study (first 160 participants) and from 1,254 subjects provided by 6 global collaborators. A de-identified subject ID, COVID-19 status, age in years and sex were almost always included in the sample metadata. Where available, HLA class I and class II types were obtained from metadata supplied by the sample provider rather than from assay-based typing.

TCRbeta CDR3 regions were amplified from genomic DNA using the immunoSEQ Assay, a bias-controlled multiplex PCR. Concerning the study's data processing: The number of nucleated cells in each sample was estimated from the amplification of reference gene primers within the assay. To quantify the absolute abundance of each unique TCRbeta CDR3 rearrangement, sequence reads were collapsed and filtered. Productive Simpson clonality was computed per sample as the square root of Simpson's diversity index over productive rearrangements. TCRdb mirrors the immuneACCESS table, restricted to in-frame sequences. Some clones are absent from its copies; in checked studies, under half trace to an unresolved V gene, and the reason for the others is unknown. V, J and clone size are taken as reported in that table, and D and trimming were inferred from the DNA itself. The sample data list 28,000 or so clones, and roughly 88% of these were observed just once. The ten largest clones add up to less than 8.5% of the sample.

With respect to this clone: Its recognized antigen is unknown. No per-base quality is available; no much larger clone lies one base away.

Each collaborating institution followed its own protocols to collect whole blood in K2EDTA tubes. For TCRbeta analysis, collaborators shipped samples in one of three forms: frozen whole blood, isolated PBMCs, or DNA extracted from either of those sample types. Looking up the germline V gene yields CDR1 MNHEY and CDR2 SVGAGI. Cut back by 5 bases and 3 bases, the V and J ends lie 5 bases apart. Inclusive of the bounding cysteine and phenylalanine, the CDR3 is 12 residues long. Only the CDR3 part of the read is kept: 36 bases, read in frame from the first base. What the work shows at the level of the full study, not this receptor alone: How much clinical and demographic metadata was included differed by source and by participant, and the metadata was provided uncurated.

This sequence originates from a human donor in a cohort sampled during active COVID-19. Sequenced material: peripheral blood. The sequence joins TRBV6-5 to TRBJ2-1; no D gene can be assigned with confidence. Here is the DNA: TGTGCCAGCAGTAACAGCTACAATGAGCAGTTCTTC. It specifies CASSNSYNEQFF.